This passage covers 26 T cell receptor beta chains from one sample sequenced in a study of sequential checkpoint blockade in melanoma. Treatment: randomized to nivolumab then ipilimumab (arm A) or the reverse (arm B). The table came from immunoSEQ multiplex PCR; TCRdb's copy has only in-frame clones and leaves some out. Of about 4,900 clones detected, around 40% appear once; the ten largest clones hold 5.5% to 8.5%. Sequenced here: tumor tissue (inferred from file names), sampled from a patient given nivolumab and ipilimumab in sequence. The receptors were sampled from a human donor with melanoma.

The rearrangement joins TRBV6-8 to TRBJ2-7; tentatively, D is TRBD2 (5 bases). With 4 bases removed from V and 1 base from J, the gap between germline ends came to 8 bases. Germline CDR1 reads MNHGY; CDR2 reads SAAAGT. The CDR3 is 13 residues long. CDR3 in DNA: TGTGCCAGCAGTTCGGACTTTTCCTACGAGCAGTACTTC. Residues: CASSSDFSYEQYF.

There are a few counts of this clone. The chain links TRBV11-1 to TRBJ2-7; D may be TRBD2 (6 bases). Germline CDR1 SGHAT, CDR2 FQDESV (reference sequence). Trimming pared 3 bases from V and 6 bases from J, leaving 15 bases between. This CDR3 has 14 amino acids. CDR3 in amino acids: CASSLAGSGLEQYF. For the CDR3, the DNA is TGTGCCAGCAGCTTGGCGGGGTCCGGACTCGAGCAGTACTTC.

This clone has more than one count but fewer than ten. The chain links TRBV7-1 to TRBJ1-1, with 7 bases lining up with TRBD1. TRBV7-1 is an open reading frame, and its role is uncertain. Trimming took 5 bases from V and 10 from J; bases not matched to a gene: 10. The CDR3 is 13 amino acids. CDR3 sequence: CASSIGQAPGAFF. CDR3 bases: TGTGCCAGCAGCATAGGACAGGCCCCGGGAGCTTTCTTT.

The chain combines TRBV6-8 with TRBJ2-6; 8 bases are shared with TRBD2. J was trimmed by 0 bases and V by 6 bases; bases with no gene match: 10. This CDR3 has 18 residues. CDR1 MNHGY and CDR2 SAAAGT come from the germline V gene. CDR3 DNA: TGTGCCAGCAGCCGCCGGCGGGAGGTCCGCTCTGGGGCCAACGTCCTGACTTTC. Translating it yields CASSRRREVRSGANVLTF.

This clone was seen only a few times. V and J are TRBV6-8 and TRBJ2-5; no firm D call. Germline V gene lookup returns CDR1 MNHGY and CDR2 SAAAGT. V dropped 0 bases and J dropped 5 bases, with 10 bases sitting between them. The CDR3 has 14 residues. The CDR3, as DNA: TGTGCCAGCAGTTACTCTGAAGTCCGGGAGACCCAGTACTTC. Amino acid sequence: CASSYSEVRETQYF.

This sequence joins TRBV12-2 and TRBJ1-2; the listed D gene, TRBD1, was not tested against the DNA. TRBV12-2 is recorded as a pseudogene. This CDR3 spans 14 amino acids. The CDR3 reads CATVRQGANYGYTF. The CDR3 nucleotides are TGTGCCACTGTAAGACAGGGAGCTAACTATGGCTACACCTTC.

This clone showed up just a few times. This sequence joins TRBV6-8 and TRBJ1-4; a possible D gene is TRBD1 (6 bases). Germline CDR1 MNHGY, CDR2 SAAAGT. Trimming removed 5 bases from V and 0 bases from J, with 13 bases in between. CDR3 length: 16 amino acids. The CDR3 sequence is CASSIRTVATNEKLFF. The DNA for the CDR3 is TGTGCCAGCAGTATTCGGACAGTTGCAACTAATGAAAAACTGTTTTTT.

The chain recombines TRBV5-1 with TRBJ2-1; the D is unclear. Germline CDR1 is SGHRS and CDR2 is YFSETQ. The V end lost 1 base, the J end lost 0 bases, and 11 bases lay between the germline ends. This CDR3 spans 16 amino acids. DNA for the CDR3: TGCGCCAGCAGCTTGCAAGGGATGAGCTCCTACAATGAGCAGTTCTTC. This encodes CASSLQGMSSYNEQFF.

V usage is TRBV11-3 and J usage is TRBJ2-6; D might be TRBD1 (5 bases). The CDR3 is 16 amino acids. Germline CDR1 is SGHNT and CDR2 is YENEEA. V dropped 5 bases and J dropped 1 base, with 12 bases sitting between them. CDR3 sequence (DNA): TGTGCCAGCAGCGTCCTCCAGGGTTCTGGGGCCAACGTCCTGACTTTC. As protein: CASSVLQGSGANVLTF.

V and J are TRBV19 and TRBJ1-5; possible D gene TRBD1, 6 bases. The CDR3 length is 15 residues. V was shortened by 8 bases and J by 5 bases, with 19 bases between the two germline ends. The germline CDR1 and CDR2 sequences are LNHDA and SQIVND (reference sequence). DNA for the CDR3: TGTGCCAGTTCCTTTGGGGGGCGGAAAGATCAGCCCCAGCATTTT. As protein: CASSFGGRKDQPQHF. The full variable domain, rest sourced from reference TRBV19 and TRBJ1-5, is DGGITQSPKYLFRKEGQNVTLSCEQNLNHDAMYWYRQDPGQGLRLIYYSQIVNDFQKGDIAEGYSVSREKKESFPLTVTSAQKNPTAFYLCASSFGGRKDQPQHFGDGTRLSIL.

V usage is TRBV28 and J usage is TRBJ1-4; D is possibly TRBD1 (6 bases). V lost 6 bases and J lost 8, with 25 bases in between. CDR3 length equals 17 residues. Germline V CDR1 and CDR2: MDHEN, SYDVKM. CDR3 sequence reads: CASRLTGFWRVEEKLFF. CDR3 DNA: TGTGCCAGCAGACTTACAGGGTTCTGGCGGGTGGAGGAAAAACTGTTTTTT. The full variable domain, rest sourced from reference TRBV28 and TRBJ1-4, is DVKVTQSSRYLVKRTGEKVFLECVQDMDHENMFWYRQDPGLGLRLIYFSYDVKMKEKGDIPEGYSVSREKKERFSLILESASTNQTSMYLCASRLTGFWRVEEKLFFGSGTQLSVL.

This rearrangement joins TRBV19 to TRBJ2-3; 13 bases align to TRBD2. This CDR3 spans 18 amino acids. V lost 5 bases, J lost 0 bases, and 8 bases stayed unmatched. From germline, CDR1 is LNHDA and CDR2 SQIVND (reference sequence). CDR3 nucleotide sequence: TGTGCCAGTAGTGGACGGACTAGCGGGAGTCCTAGCACAGATACGCAGTATTTT. Translating it yields CASSGRTSGSPSTDTQYF.

This rearrangement joins TRBV18 to TRBJ2-3; a possible D gene is TRBD1 (5 bases). Germline V gene data show CDR1 as KGHSH and CDR2 as LQKENI. The CDR3 extends over 16 amino acids. V was clipped by 6 bases and J by 0 bases, with 16 bases between them. CDR3 amino acids: CASSKNRQPSTDTQYF. For the CDR3, the DNA is TGTGCCAGCTCTAAAAACCGACAGCCTAGCACAGATACGCAGTATTTT. The variable domain in full, completed from reference TRBV18 and TRBJ2-3, reads NAGVMQNPRHLVRRRGQEARLRCSPMKGHSHVYWYRQLPEEGLKFMVYLQKENIIDESGMPKERFSAEFPKEGPSILRIQQVVRGDSAAYFCASSKNRQPSTDTQYFGPGTRLTVL.

The gene calls are TRBV23-1 and TRBJ1-1; tentative D call: TRBD1 (6 bases). TRBV23-1 is an ORF, and what it does is uncertain. The CDR3 extends over 16 amino acids. V gave up 6 bases and J gave up 0 bases, with 17 bases separating them. In nucleotides, the CDR3 is TGCGCCAGCAGCAAAAACCCGGGACAAATGAACACTGAAGCTTTCTTT. As protein: CASSKNPGQMNTEAFF.

This clone is large in the sample. V is TRBV6-8 and J is TRBJ2-5; the D is unclear. The CDR3 consists of 13 residues. V shed 10 bases and J shed 0 bases, with 12 bases lying between them. The germline gives CDR1 MNHGY, CDR2 SAAAGT. CDR3 nucleotide sequence: TGTGCCATCAATGACGGATACCAAGAGACCCAGTACTTC. Translated: CAINDGYQETQYF.

The J gene is TRBJ2-1, the V gene TRBV11-3; D is perhaps TRBD2 (7 bases). The CDR3 is 14 residues long. The ends were cut back, 4 bases at V and 8 bases at J, with 15 bases in the middle. Germline V gives CDR1 SGHNT, CDR2 YENEEA. The CDR3 is CASSSGLQGYEQFF. CDR3 nucleotides: TGTGCCAGCAGCTCGGGACTACAGGGATATGAGCAGTTCTTC.

The chain has TRBV25-1 and TRBJ1-1, with D tentatively TRBD1 (5 bases). From germline, CDR1 is MGHDK and CDR2 SYGVNS. This CDR3 is 15 amino acids long. Trimming left V 4 bases short and J 0 bases short, with 12 bases between. CDR3 residues: CASSVTGTVNTEAFF. The CDR3 region has the DNA TGTGCCAGCAGTGTTACGGGGACGGTGAACACTGAAGCTTTCTTT. Complete variable domain (other parts from reference TRBV25-1 and TRBJ1-1): EADIYQTPRYLVIGTGKKITLECSQTMGHDKMYWYQQDPGMELHLIHYSYGVNSTEKGDLSSESTVSRIRTEHFPLTLESARPSHTSQYLCASSVTGTVNTEAFFGQGTRLTVV.

The chain's CDR3 is CASRTPGLTNYGYTF. The CDR3 DNA reads TGTGCCAGTAGAACCCCGGGACTCACAAACTATGGCTACACCTTC. The chain joins TRBV19 to TRBJ1-2, with a weak D call TRBD1 (5 bases). Deletions cut 6 bases from V and 2 bases from J, with 16 bases between. Germline assignment: CDR1 LNHDA and CDR2 SQIVND (reference sequence). CDR3 size: 15 residues. Together with reference TRBV19 and TRBJ1-2, the CDR3 gives the full variable domain: DGGITQSPKYLFRKEGQNVTLSCEQNLNHDAMYWYRQDPGQGLRLIYYSQIVNDFQKGDIAEGYSVSREKKESFPLTVTSAQKNPTAFYLCASRTPGLTNYGYTFGSGTRLTVV.

The chain combines TRBV6-8 with TRBJ2-7; TRBD2 might be the D (6 bases). There are 15 residues in the CDR3. Per the germline V gene, CDR1 is MNHGY and CDR2 is SAAAGT. Trimming removed 0 bases at V and 5 bases at J, with 14 bases between. In DNA form, the CDR3 reads TGTGCCAGCAGTTACTCGCGGACCGGGAGCCACGAGCAGTACTTC. Amino acids: CASSYSRTGSHEQYF.

V gene TRBV30 combines with J gene TRBJ2-3; 9 bases line up with TRBD1. V shed 2 bases and J 2 bases; nucleotides not matched to a gene: 8. CDR3 length equals 16 residues. CDR1 and CDR2 (germline): GTSNPN, SVGIG (reference sequence). This CDR3 reads CAWSKMRQGVTDTQYF. CDR3 coding DNA: TGTGCCTGGAGTAAAATGAGACAGGGGGTCACAGATACGCAGTATTTT.

This chain's CDR3 is CASSPSGASYGYTF. CDR3 nucleotides: TGTGCCAGCAGTCCCTCTGGGGCCTCTTATGGCTACACCTTC. The chain has TRBV25-1 and TRBJ1-2; maybe TRBD1 (5 bases). The germline V gene encodes CDR1 MGHDK and CDR2 SYGVNS. The CDR3 sequence is 14 residues long. V lost 5 bases and J lost 5, with 15 bases in between.

The gene calls are TRBV11-3 and TRBJ2-3, with 10 bases fitting TRBD2. V shed 7 bases, J shed 1 base, and the junction held 5 bases outside the gene matches. The CDR3 covers 15 residues. Germline lookup yields CDR1 SGHNT and CDR2 YENEEA. The CDR3 reads CASNNGLAGTDTQYF. In DNA form, the CDR3 reads TGTGCCAGCAACAATGGACTAGCGGGCACAGATACGCAGTATTTT.

This chain joins TRBV11-3 and TRBJ1-2; D ambiguous. V shed 1 base and J shed 5 bases, with 14 bases lying between them. The CDR3 consists of 15 residues. The germline CDR1 and CDR2 sequences are SGHNT and YENEEA. The CDR3 DNA follows: TGTGCCAGCAGCTTAGGAGGCTCCAACGGGTATGGCTACACCTTC. Its protein is CASSLGGSNGYGYTF.

This chain links TRBV30 with TRBJ1-4; 7 positions agree with TRBD1. This CDR3 region has 15 residues. The junction had 3 bases not matched to a gene; V was cut back by 2 bases and J by 0 bases. Germline lookup yields CDR1 GTSNPN and CDR2 SVGIG (reference sequence). In DNA form, the CDR3 reads TGTGCCTGGAGTACGGACAGGACAACTAATGAAAAACTGTTTTTT. This gives the protein CAWSTDRTTNEKLFF.

Points on this clone: Mismatch with germline at one junction end may stem from a read error. This rearrangement joins TRBV28 to TRBJ1-1; D perhaps matches TRBD1 (5 bases). Germline CDR1 is MDHEN and CDR2 is SYDVKM. The CDR3 is 14 amino acids. The CDR3 region has the DNA TGTGCCAGCAGCCCATCCGACAGTCGGCGTACGATACTCTTT. It is translated as CASSPSDSRRTILF.

The chain combines TRBV5-1 with TRBJ1-1, with a tentative D call TRBD1 (5 bases). The CDR3 covers 16 residues. V was pared by 4 bases and J by 3 bases, with 19 bases between. Looked up from germline, CDR1 is SGHRS and CDR2 is YFSETQ. CDR3 region: CASSRGRASWDTEAFF. The CDR3 DNA reads as TGCGCCAGCAGCCGCGGCAGGGCATCATGGGACACTGAAGCTTTCTTT.